The entry below describes one T cell receptor (beta chain). The CDR3 spans 11 residues. Trimming took 6 bases from V and 6 from J, leaving 7 bases between them. In germline, CDR1 is SNHLY, CDR2 FYNNEI. This sample is drawn from a study of control samples from healthy donors and cancer patients. Generated by immunoSEQ multiplex PCR, the TCRdb table keeps only in-frame clones and is missing some. The sample shows around 110,000 clones, around 91% of them seen only once. The chain joins TRBV2 to TRBJ2-3; D call uncertain. This receptor was identified in a woman in her 50s with colorectal cancer. The specimen sequenced was PBMCs. In DNA form, the CDR3 reads TGTGCCAGCAGGGAGTGGGATACGCAGTATTTT. Its translation: CASREWDTQYF.